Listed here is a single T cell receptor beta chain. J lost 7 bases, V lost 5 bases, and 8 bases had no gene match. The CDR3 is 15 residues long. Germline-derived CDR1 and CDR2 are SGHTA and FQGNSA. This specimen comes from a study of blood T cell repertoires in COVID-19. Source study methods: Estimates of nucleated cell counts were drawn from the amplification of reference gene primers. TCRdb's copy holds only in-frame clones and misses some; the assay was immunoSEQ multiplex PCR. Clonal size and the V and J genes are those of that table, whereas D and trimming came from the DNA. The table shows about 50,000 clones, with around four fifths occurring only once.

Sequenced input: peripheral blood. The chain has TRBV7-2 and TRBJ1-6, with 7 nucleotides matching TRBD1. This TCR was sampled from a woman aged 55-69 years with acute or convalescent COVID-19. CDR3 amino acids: CASSPHRGRNSPLHF. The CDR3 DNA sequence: TGTGCCAGCAGCCCTCACAGGGGAAGGAATTCACCCCTCCACTTT.